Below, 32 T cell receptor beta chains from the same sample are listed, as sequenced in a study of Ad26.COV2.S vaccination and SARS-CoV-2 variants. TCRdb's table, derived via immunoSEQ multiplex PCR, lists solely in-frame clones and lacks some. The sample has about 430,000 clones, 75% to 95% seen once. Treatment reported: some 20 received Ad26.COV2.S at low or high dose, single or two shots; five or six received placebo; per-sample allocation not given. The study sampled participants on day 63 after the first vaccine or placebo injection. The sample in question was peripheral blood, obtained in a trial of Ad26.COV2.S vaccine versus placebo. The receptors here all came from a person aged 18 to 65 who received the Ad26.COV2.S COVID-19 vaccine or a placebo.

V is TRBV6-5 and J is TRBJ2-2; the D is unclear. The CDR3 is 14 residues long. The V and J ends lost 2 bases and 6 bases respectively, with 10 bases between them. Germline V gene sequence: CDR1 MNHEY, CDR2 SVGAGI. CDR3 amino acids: CASSYENSPGELFF. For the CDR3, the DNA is TGTGCCAGCAGTTACGAGAACTCACCCGGGGAGCTGTTTTTT.

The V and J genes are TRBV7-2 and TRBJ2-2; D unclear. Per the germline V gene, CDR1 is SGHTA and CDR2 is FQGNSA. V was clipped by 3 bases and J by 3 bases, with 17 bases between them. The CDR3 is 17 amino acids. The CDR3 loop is CASSFHVGSRDTGELFF. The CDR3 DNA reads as TGTGCCAGCAGCTTTCACGTCGGTAGTCGGGACACCGGGGAGCTGTTTTTT.

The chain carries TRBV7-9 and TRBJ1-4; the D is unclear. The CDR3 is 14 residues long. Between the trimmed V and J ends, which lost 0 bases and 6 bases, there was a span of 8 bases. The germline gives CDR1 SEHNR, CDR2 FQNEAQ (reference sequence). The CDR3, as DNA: TGTGCCAGCAGCTTAGCGCGCCCTGATGAAAAACTGTTTTTT. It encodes CASSLARPDEKLFF.

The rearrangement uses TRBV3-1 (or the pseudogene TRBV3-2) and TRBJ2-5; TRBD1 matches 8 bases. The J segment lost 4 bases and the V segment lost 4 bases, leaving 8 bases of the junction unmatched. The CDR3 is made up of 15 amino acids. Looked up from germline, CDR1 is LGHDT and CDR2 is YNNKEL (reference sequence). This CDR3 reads CASSLVRTGSETQYF. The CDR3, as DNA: TGTGCCAGCAGCCTAGTGAGGACAGGGTCAGAGACCCAGTACTTC.

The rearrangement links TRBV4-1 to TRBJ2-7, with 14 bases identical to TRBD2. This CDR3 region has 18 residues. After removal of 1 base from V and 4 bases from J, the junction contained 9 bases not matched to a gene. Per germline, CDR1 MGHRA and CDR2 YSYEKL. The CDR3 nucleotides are TGCGCCAGCAGCCAAGCCGGGACTAGCGGGAGAGGAGGGTACGAGCAGTACTTC. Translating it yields CASSQAGTSGRGGYEQYF.

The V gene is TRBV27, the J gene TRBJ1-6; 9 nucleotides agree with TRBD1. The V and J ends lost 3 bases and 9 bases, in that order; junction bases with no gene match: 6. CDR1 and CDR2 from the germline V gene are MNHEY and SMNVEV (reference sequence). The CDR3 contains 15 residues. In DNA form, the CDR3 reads TGTGCCAGCAGTTTCTTGACAGGGGGTCGTTCACCCCTCCACTTT. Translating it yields CASSFLTGGRSPLHF.

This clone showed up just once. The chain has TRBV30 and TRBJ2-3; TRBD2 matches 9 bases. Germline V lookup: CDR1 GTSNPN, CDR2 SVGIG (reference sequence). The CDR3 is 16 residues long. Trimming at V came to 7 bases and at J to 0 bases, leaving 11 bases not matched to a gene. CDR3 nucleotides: TGTGCCTCACGGGGCGGGAGGGGCTTTAGCACAGATACGCAGTATTTT. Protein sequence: CASRGGRGFSTDTQYF.

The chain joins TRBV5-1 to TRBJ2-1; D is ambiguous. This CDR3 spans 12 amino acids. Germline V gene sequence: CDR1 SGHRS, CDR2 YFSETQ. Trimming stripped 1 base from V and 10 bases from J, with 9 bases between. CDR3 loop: CASSLLLKEQFF. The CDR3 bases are TGCGCCAGCAGCTTGTTACTTAAAGAGCAGTTCTTC.

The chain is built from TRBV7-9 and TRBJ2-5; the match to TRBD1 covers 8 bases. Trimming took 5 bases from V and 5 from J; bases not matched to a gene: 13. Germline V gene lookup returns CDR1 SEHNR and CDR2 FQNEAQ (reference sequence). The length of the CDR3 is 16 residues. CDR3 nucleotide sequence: TGTGCCAGCAGCCTAGAGTCAGGCAGGGGGCGGGAGACCCAGTACTTC. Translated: CASSLESGRGRETQYF.

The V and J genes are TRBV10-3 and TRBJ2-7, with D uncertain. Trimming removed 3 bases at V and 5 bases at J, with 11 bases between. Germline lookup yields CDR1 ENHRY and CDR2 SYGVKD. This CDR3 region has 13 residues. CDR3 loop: CAISEEEVHEQYF. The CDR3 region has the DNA TGTGCCATCAGTGAAGAGGAAGTCCACGAGCAGTACTTC.

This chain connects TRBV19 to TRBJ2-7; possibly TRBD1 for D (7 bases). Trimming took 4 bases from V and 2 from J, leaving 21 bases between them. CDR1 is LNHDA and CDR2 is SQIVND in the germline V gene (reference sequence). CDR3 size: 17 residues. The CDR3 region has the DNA TGTGCCAGTAGTACCCTTTTTCCGGGGGACAGAACCTACGAGCAGTACTTC. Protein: CASSTLFPGDRTYEQYF.

The DNA of the CDR3 is TGTGCAAGTCGCTTAGCCCCCTTAAGGACCGGGACACCAAAGTACGAGCAGTACTTC. Its translation is CASRLAPLRTGTPKYEQYF. The V gene is TRBV12-2, the J gene TRBJ2-7; the table's D call of TRBD1 was not tested on the DNA. TRBV12-2 is assigned pseudogene status. This CDR3 region has 19 residues.

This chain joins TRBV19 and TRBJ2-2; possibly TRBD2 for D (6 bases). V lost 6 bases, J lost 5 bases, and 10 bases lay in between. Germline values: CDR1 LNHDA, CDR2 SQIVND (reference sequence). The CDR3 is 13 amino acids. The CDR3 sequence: CASSGSSTGELFF. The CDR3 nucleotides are TGTGCCAGTAGCGGGAGTAGTACCGGGGAGCTGTTTTTT.

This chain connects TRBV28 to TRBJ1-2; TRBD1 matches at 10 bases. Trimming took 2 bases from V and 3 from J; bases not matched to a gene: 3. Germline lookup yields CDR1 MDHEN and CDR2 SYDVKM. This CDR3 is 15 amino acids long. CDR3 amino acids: CASSLTGTGDYGYTF. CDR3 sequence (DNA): TGTGCCAGCAGTTTAACCGGGACAGGGGACTATGGCTACACCTTC.

The CDR3 here is CASSLARQGADTQYF. The CDR3 region has the DNA TGTGCCAGCAGCTTAGCGCGACAGGGGGCCGATACGCAGTATTTT. The chain is built from TRBV7-9 and TRBJ2-3, with TRBD1 identical over 10 bases. The germline V gene encodes CDR1 SEHNR and CDR2 FQNEAQ (reference sequence). V shed 0 bases and J 6 bases; nucleotides not matched to a gene: 3. The CDR3 is 15 residues long.

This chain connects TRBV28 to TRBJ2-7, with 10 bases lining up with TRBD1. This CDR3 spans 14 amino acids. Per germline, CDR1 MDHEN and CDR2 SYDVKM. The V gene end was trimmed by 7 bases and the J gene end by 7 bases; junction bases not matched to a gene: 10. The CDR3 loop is CASTGDRGYLEQYF. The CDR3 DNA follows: TGTGCCAGCACAGGGGACAGGGGATACCTAGAGCAGTACTTC.

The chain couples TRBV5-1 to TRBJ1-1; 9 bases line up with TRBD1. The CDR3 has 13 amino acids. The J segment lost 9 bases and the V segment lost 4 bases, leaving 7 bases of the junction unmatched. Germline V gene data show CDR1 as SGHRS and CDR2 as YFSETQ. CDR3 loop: CASSQQTGGKAFF. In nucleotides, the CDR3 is TGCGCCAGCAGCCAACAGACAGGGGGAAAAGCTTTCTTT.

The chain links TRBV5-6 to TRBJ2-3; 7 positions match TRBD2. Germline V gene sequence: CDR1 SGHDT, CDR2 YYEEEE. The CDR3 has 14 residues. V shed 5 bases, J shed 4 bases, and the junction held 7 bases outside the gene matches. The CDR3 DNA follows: TGTGCCAGCAGTTATGGACTAGTAGCAGATACGCAGTATTTT. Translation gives CASSYGLVADTQYF.

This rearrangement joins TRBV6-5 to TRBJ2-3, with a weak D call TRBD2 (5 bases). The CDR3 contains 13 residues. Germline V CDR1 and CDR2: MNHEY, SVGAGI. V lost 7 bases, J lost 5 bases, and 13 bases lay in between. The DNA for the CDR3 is TGTGCCAGCACTAACCGAGGGCTAGATACGCAGTATTTT. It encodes CASTNRGLDTQYF.

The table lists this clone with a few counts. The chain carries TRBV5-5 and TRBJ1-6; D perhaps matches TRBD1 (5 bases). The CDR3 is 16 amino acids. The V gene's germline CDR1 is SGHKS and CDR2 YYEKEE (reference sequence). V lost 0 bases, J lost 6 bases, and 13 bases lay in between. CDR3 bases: TGTGCCAGCAGCTTGGGGGGGACCCGCGCTAATTCACCCCTCCACTTT. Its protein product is CASSLGGTRANSPLHF.

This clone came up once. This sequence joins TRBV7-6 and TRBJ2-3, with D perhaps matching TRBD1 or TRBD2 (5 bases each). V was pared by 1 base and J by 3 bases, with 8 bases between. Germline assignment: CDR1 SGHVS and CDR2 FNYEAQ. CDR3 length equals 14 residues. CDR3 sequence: CASSLVGPTDTQYF. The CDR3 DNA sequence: TGTGCCAGCAGCTTAGTGGGACCTACAGATACGCAGTATTTT. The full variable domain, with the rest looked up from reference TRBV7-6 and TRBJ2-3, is GAGVSQSPRYKVTKRGQDVALRCDPISGHVSLYWYRQALGQGPEFLTYFNYEAQQDKSGLPNDRFSAERPEGSISTLTIQRTEQRDSAMYRCASSLVGPTDTQYFGPGTRLTVL.

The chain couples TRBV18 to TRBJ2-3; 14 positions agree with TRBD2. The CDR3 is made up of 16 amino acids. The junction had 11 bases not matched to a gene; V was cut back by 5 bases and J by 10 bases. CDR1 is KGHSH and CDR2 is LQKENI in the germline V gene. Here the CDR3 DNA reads TGTGCCAGCTCAACGGGACTAGCGGGGGCCCGAGGGGCGCAGTATTTT. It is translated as CASSTGLAGARGAQYF.

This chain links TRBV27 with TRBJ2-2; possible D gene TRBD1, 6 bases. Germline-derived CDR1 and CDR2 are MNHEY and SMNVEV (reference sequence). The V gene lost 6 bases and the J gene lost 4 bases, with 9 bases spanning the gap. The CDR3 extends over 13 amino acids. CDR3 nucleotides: TGTGCCAGCAGCTCAGGGGCCACCGGGGAGCTGTTTTTT. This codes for CASSSGATGELFF.

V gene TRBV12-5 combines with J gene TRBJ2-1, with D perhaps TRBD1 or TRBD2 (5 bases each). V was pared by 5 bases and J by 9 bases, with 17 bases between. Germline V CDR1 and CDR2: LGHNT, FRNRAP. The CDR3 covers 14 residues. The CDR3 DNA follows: TGTGCTAGTGGTACATGGGACGAGAGAAGTGAGCAGTTCTTC. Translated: CASGTWDERSEQFF.

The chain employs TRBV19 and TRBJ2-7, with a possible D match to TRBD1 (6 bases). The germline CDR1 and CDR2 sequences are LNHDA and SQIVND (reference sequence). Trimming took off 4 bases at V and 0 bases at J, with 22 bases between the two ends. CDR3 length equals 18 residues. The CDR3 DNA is TGTGCCAGTAGTACGATCCCGCTACAGGGACCCTCCTCCTACGAGCAGTACTTC. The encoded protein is CASSTIPLQGPSSYEQYF. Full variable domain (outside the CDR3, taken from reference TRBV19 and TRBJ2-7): DGGITQSPKYLFRKEGQNVTLSCEQNLNHDAMYWYRQDPGQGLRLIYYSQIVNDFQKGDIAEGYSVSREKKESFPLTVTSAQKNPTAFYLCASSTIPLQGPSSYEQYFGPGTRLTVT.

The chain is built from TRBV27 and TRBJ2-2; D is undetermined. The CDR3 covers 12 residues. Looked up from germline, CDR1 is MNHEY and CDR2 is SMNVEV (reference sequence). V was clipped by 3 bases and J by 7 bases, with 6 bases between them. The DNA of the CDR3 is TGTGCCAGCAGTTTTAGGGTCGGGGAGCTGTTTTTT. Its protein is CASSFRVGELFF.

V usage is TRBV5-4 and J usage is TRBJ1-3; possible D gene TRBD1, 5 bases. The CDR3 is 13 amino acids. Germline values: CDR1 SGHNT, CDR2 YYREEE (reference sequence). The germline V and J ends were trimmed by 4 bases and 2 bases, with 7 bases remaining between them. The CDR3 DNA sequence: TGTGCCAGCAGCCTACAGGCTGGAAACACCATATATTTT. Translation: CASSLQAGNTIYF. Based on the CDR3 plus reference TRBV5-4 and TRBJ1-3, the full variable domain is ETGVTQSPTHLIKTRGQQVTLRCSSQSGHNTVSWYQQALGQGPQFIFQYYREEENGRGNFPPRFSGLQFPNYSSELNVNALELDDSALYLCASSLQAGNTIYFGEGSWLTVV.

CDR3: CASSPRTGTYEQYF. The CDR3 nucleotides read TGTGCCAGCAGTCCTCGGACAGGAACCTACGAGCAGTACTTC. The chain employs TRBV5-4 and TRBJ2-7; 7 bases are a match to TRBD1. Trimming removed 5 bases from V and 2 bases from J; junction bases left unmatched: 7. Per germline, CDR1 SGHNT and CDR2 YYREEE (reference sequence). The CDR3 runs to 14 residues.

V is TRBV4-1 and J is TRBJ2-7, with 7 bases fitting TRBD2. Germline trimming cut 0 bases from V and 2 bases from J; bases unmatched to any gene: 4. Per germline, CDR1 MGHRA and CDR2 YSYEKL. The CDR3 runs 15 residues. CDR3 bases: TGCGCCAGCAGCCAAGAGTCGGGAGGTCCCTACGAGCAGTACTTC. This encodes CASSQESGGPYEQYF.

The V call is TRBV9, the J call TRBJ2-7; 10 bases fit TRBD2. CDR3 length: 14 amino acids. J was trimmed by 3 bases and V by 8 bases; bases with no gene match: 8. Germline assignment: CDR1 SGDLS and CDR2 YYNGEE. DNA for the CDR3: TGTGCCAGTGGGACGGGGACTAGCGTCTACGAGCAGTACTTC. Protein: CASGTGTSVYEQYF.

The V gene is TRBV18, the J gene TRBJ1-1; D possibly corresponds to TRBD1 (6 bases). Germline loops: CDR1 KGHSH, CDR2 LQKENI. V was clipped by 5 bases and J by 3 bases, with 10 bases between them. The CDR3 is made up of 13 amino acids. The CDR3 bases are TGTGCCAGCTCAGGGGGCCGGGACACTGAAGCTTTCTTT. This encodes CASSGGRDTEAFF.

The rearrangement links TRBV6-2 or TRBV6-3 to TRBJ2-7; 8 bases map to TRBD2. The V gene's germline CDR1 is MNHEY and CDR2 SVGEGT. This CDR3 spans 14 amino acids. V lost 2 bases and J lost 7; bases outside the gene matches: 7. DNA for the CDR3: TGTGCCAGCAGTTACAAGCGGGAGTTCGGGGAGCAGTACTTC. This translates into CASSYKREFGEQYF.